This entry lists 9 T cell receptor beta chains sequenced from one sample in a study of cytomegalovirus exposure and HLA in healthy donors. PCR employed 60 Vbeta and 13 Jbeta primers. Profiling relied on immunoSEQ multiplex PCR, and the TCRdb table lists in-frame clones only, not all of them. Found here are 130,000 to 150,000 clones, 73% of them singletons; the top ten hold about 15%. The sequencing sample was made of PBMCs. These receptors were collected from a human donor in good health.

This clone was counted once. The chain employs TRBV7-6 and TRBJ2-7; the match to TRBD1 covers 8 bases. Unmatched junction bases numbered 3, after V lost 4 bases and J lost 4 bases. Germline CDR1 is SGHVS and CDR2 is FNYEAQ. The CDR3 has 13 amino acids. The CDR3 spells CASSSTGGYEQYF. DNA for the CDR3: TGTGCCAGCAGCTCCACAGGGGGGTACGAGCAGTACTTC.

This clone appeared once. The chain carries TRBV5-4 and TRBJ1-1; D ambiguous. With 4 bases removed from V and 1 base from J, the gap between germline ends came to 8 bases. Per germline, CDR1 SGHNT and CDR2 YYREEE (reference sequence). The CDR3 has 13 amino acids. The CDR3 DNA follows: TGTGCCAGCAGCCTTAGTGCGAACACTGAAGCTTTCTTT. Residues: CASSLSANTEAFF. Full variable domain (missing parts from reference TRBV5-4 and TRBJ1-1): ETGVTQSPTHLIKTRGQQVTLRCSSQSGHNTVSWYQQALGQGPQFIFQYYREEENGRGNFPPRFSGLQFPNYSSELNVNALELDDSALYLCASSLSANTEAFFGQGTRLTVV.

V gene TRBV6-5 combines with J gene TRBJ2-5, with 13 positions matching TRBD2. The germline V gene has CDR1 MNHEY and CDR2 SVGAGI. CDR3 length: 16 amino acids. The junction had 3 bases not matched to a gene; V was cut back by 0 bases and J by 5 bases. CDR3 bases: TGTGCCAGCAGTTACTCGATGACTAGCGGGGGGGAGACCCAGTACTTC. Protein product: CASSYSMTSGGETQYF.

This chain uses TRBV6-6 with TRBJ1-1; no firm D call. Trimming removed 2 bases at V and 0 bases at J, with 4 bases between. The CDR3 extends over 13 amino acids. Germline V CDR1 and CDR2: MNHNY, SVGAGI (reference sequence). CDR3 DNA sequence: TGTGCCAGCAGTTACAACTTGAACACTGAAGCTTTCTTT. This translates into CASSYNLNTEAFF.

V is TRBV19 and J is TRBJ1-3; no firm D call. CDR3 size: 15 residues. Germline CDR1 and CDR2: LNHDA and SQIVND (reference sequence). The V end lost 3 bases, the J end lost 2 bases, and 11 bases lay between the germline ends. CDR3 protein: CASSMMASTGNTIYF. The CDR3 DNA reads TGTGCCAGTAGTATGATGGCATCAACTGGAAACACCATATATTTT.

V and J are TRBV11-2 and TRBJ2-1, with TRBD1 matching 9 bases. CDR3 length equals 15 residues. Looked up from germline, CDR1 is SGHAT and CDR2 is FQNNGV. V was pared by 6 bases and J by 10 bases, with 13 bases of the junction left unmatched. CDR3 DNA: TGTGCCAGCAGGGGCGGGACAGGGAGATTTGTGGAGCAGTTCTTC. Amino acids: CASRGGTGRFVEQFF.

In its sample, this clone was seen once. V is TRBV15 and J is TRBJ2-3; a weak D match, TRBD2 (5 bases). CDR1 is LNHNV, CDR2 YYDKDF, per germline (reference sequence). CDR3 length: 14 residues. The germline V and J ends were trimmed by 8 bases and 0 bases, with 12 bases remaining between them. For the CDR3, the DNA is TGTGCCACCCGGGGAGTTAGGAGCACAGATACGCAGTATTTT. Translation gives CATRGVRSTDTQYF.

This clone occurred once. The CDR3 spells CASSLLAGDTDTQYF. The CDR3 nucleotides are TGTGCCAGCAGCTTACTAGCGGGAGATACAGATACGCAGTATTTT. The genes are TRBV7-3 and TRBJ2-3, with 10 bases matching TRBD2. The CDR3 loop spans 15 amino acids. V trimming: 2 bases; J trimming: 3 bases; junction bases outside the gene matches: 2. In germline, CDR1 is SGHTA, CDR2 FQGTGA.

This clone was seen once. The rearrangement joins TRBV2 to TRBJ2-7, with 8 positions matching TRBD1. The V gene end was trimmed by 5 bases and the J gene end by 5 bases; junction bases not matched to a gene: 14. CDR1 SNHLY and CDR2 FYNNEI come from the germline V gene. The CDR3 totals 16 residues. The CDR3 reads CASSPPRGQVIDEQYF. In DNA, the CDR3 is TGTGCCAGCAGTCCTCCCAGGGGACAGGTAATCGACGAGCAGTACTTC.